Each of the 15 T cell receptor beta chains below was sequenced from the same sample in a study of neurological immune-mediated disorders. TCRdb re-analysed the 5' RACE reads in MiXCR, keeping a single row per CDR3 protein. The sample has 20,000 to 30,000 distinct CDR3 sequences, 13% seen once. Sequenced input: PBMCs. These receptors were taken from a woman aged 40 to 50 with HTLV-1-associated myelopathy (HAM/TSP).

This clonotype was counted ten times or more. The chain uses TRBV6-5 and TRBJ2-3; 9 positions match TRBD2. Germline CDR1 and CDR2: MNHEY and SVGAGI. This CDR3 comprises 15 residues. With 7 bases clipped from V and 2 bases from J, the junction kept 7 bases outside the gene matches. This CDR3 is CASTAQRGVTDTQYF. DNA for the CDR3: TGTGCCAGCACTGCCCAGCGGGGGGTCACAGATACGCAGTATTTT.

In its sample, this clonotype was seen many times. This rearrangement joins TRBV5-1 to TRBJ2-7; D gene uncertain. Germline V gene sequence: CDR1 SGHRS, CDR2 YFSETQ. V was cut by 6 bases and J by 6 bases, with 10 bases left in between. This CDR3 spans 11 amino acids. CDR3 DNA sequence: TGCGCCAGCACCGTCGACGCCGAGCAGTACTTC. It codes for CASTVDAEQYF.

This clonotype was detected many times. The J gene is TRBJ2-1, the V gene TRBV5-4, with TRBD1 identical over 8 bases. V lost 4 bases to trimming and J lost 4 bases; unmatched junction nucleotides: 7. Looked up from germline, CDR1 is SGHNT and CDR2 is YYREEE (reference sequence). The CDR3 runs to 15 residues. The CDR3 here is CASSRQGKQYNEQFF. CDR3 coding DNA: TGTGCCAGCAGCCGACAGGGGAAGCAATACAATGAGCAGTTCTTC.

This clonotype was recorded many times. The chain recombines TRBV12-3 or TRBV12-4 with TRBJ1-2, with TRBD1 matching over 10 bases. This CDR3 contains 13 residues. The V gene end was trimmed by 4 bases and the J gene end by 7 bases; junction bases not matched to a gene: 3. The DNA for the CDR3 is TGTGCCAGCAGTTCCGGGACAGGGGTTGGCTACACCTTC. Translation: CASSSGTGVGYTF.

This clonotype has a count of ten or more. V is TRBV7-2 and J is TRBJ1-1, with TRBD1 matching 8 bases. Germline V gene lookup returns CDR1 SGHTA and CDR2 FQGNSA. This CDR3 spans 12 amino acids. The J segment lost 11 bases and the V segment lost 1 base, leaving 3 bases of the junction unmatched. CDR3 loop: CASSLETGGAFF. In nucleotides, the CDR3 is TGTGCCAGCAGCTTAGAAACAGGGGGGGCTTTCTTT.

This clonotype was seen ten or more times. In DNA, the CDR3 is TGTGCCATCAGCGGCGCCCGACTAGCGGGGGGGGGCTCCTACAATGAGCAGTTCTTC. Protein: CAISGARLAGGGSYNEQFF. The rearrangement links TRBV10-3 to TRBJ2-1, with 14 nucleotides matching TRBD2. The CDR3 covers 19 residues. The J segment lost 0 bases and the V segment lost 6 bases, leaving 10 bases of the junction unmatched. Germline values: CDR1 ENHRY, CDR2 SYGVKD.

This clonotype was recorded at least ten times. The chain combines TRBV7-2 with TRBJ1-5; 8 positions match TRBD1. V dropped 3 bases and J dropped 5; count of bases not matched to a gene: 6. The CDR3 length is 15 residues. In germline, CDR1 is SGHTA, CDR2 FQGNSA. This CDR3 is CASSFRQGADQPQHF. CDR3 DNA: TGTGCCAGCAGCTTTCGCCAGGGGGCCGATCAGCCCCAGCATTTT.

This clonotype was counted many times. V gene TRBV20-1 combines with J gene TRBJ2-7; 11 bases are a match to TRBD2. The trim removed 5 bases at V and 2 bases at J, leaving 5 bases unmatched. Germline V CDR1 and CDR2: DFQATT, SNEGSKA (reference sequence). The length of the CDR3 is 14 residues. The CDR3 region has the DNA TGCAGTGCTTTGGGACTAGCGGTTCCCTACGAGCAGTACTTC. Its protein is CSALGLAVPYEQYF.

At least ten counts were recorded for this clonotype. The chain couples TRBV5-5 to TRBJ1-1; a weak D match, TRBD1 (5 bases). Trimming took off 4 bases at V and 5 bases at J, with 24 bases between the two ends. The germline CDR1 and CDR2 sequences are SGHKS and YYEKEE (reference sequence). The CDR3 runs 17 residues. The CDR3 region has the DNA TGTGCCAGCAGCCGCACGATTAACAGGAAAAGCTTGACTGAAGCTTTCTTT. This gives the protein CASSRTINRKSLTEAFF.

This clonotype appeared a few times. The genes are TRBV6-1 and TRBJ2-3; D may correspond to TRBD1 or TRBD2 (7 bases each). The V end lost 4 bases, the J end lost 6 bases, and 14 bases lay between the germline ends. There are 14 residues in the CDR3. The germline V gene encodes CDR1 MNHNS and CDR2 SASEGT. CDR3 DNA: TGTGCCAGCAGTGTCGACAGGGAGGGGGATACGCAGTATTTT. It yields the protein CASSVDREGDTQYF.

This clonotype was observed many times. The chain couples TRBV5-6 to TRBJ1-4; D not certain. Germline V gene sequence: CDR1 SGHDT, CDR2 YYEEEE. The V end was cut by 2 bases, the J end by 6 bases, with 14 bases between. The CDR3 sequence is 15 residues long. The CDR3 nucleotides read TGTGCCAGCAGCTTAGACATCGCCGGGGATGAAAAACTGTTTTTT. Translating gives CASSLDIAGDEKLFF. Combining the CDR3 with reference TRBV5-6 and TRBJ1-4 gives the whole variable domain DAGVTQSPTHLIKTRGQQVTLRCSPKSGHDTVSWYQQALGQGPQFIFQYYEEEERQRGNFPDRFSGHQFPNYSSELNVNALLLGDSALYLCASSLDIAGDEKLFFGSGTQLSVL.

There are many counts of this clonotype. The chain carries TRBV7-9 and TRBJ1-1; 11 nucleotides align to TRBD1. CDR3 length: 17 amino acids. Germline assignment: CDR1 SEHNR and CDR2 FQNEAQ (reference sequence). V gave up 5 bases and J gave up 1 base; unmatched junction bases: 9. DNA for the CDR3: TGTGCCAGCAGCGCGGACAGGGGGCGATCTGCGAACACTGAAGCTTTCTTT. Protein product: CASSADRGRSANTEAFF. Looking up the rest from reference TRBV7-9 and TRBJ1-1 gives the full variable domain: DTGVSQNPRHKITKRGQNVTFRCDPISEHNRLYWYRQTLGQGPEFLTYFQNEAQLEKSRLLSDRFSAERPKGSFSTLEIQRTEQGDSAMYLCASSADRGRSANTEAFFGQGTRLTVV.

In the case of this clonotype: The junction differs from germline at one of its ends, possibly a read error. The chain links TRBV6-6 to TRBJ1-1, with 7 bases identical to TRBD1. This CDR3 comprises 17 residues. Germline values: CDR1 MNHNY, CDR2 SVGAGI (reference sequence). In DNA, the CDR3 is TGTGCCAGCATCTTCTCGGGACAGTCCCGGCCGAACAATGAAGCTTTCTTT. Translation: CASIFSGQSRPNNEAFF.

This clonotype occurred many times. The chain joins TRBV9 to TRBJ1-1; D gene ambiguous. The V and J ends lost 0 bases and 3 bases respectively, with 9 bases between them. In germline, CDR1 is SGDLS, CDR2 YYNGEE. The CDR3 runs 14 residues. As DNA, the CDR3 is TGTGCCAGCAGCGTAGAGCCCTTGGACACTGAAGCTTTCTTT. As protein: CASSVEPLDTEAFF.

This clonotype was found many times. J is TRBJ1-1 and V is TRBV19; TRBD1 aligns across 8 bases. The germline V gene has CDR1 LNHDA and CDR2 SQIVND (reference sequence). The CDR3 runs to 13 residues. With V trimmed by 7 bases and J by 5 bases, 6 bases remained unmatched. The CDR3 nucleotides read TGTGCCAGTACCGACAGGGGAGAAACTGAAGCTTTCTTT. It translates to CASTDRGETEAFF.